Below, one TCR beta chain is given with its context. Its antigen is still unknown. The record originates from a study of cytomegalovirus exposure and HLA in healthy donors. In the study overall: Researchers previously reported finding roughly 120 million unique TCR beta sequences from about 200 million T cells.

The PCR made use of 60 Vbeta and 13 Jbeta primers. Generated by immunoSEQ multiplex PCR, the TCRdb table keeps only in-frame clones and is missing some. The sample records fewer than 250,000 clones, roughly 82% being singletons. Study outcomes and limitations: Rare sequences made up most TCRs, while some public TCRs were found in many donors.

Germline V lookup: CDR1 GTSNPN, CDR2 SVGIG (reference sequence). Trimming cost V 1 base and J 1 base, with 7 bases left between them. This CDR3 contains 13 residues. The sequenced sample consisted of PBMCs. The receptor's source is a man aged 35 to 55 in good health and CMV-seropositive. The rearrangement joins TRBV30 to TRBJ1-1; the D gene is possibly TRBD1 (5 bases). CDR3 nucleotide sequence: TGTGCCTGGAGTGCGCAGGGGAACACTGAAGCTTTCTTT. Protein sequence: CAWSAQGNTEAFF.